The rows below give T cell receptor beta chains drawn from one sample of a study of cytomegalovirus exposure and HLA in healthy donors. This table comes from immunoSEQ multiplex PCR, and its TCRdb copy is limited to in-frame clones, with some not included. This table holds about 150,000 clones, less than 90% found once. Sequenced sample: PBMCs. Receptors originate from a man aged 18 to 30 in good health and CMV-seropositive. CDR3s include the opening cysteine and the closing phenylalanine or tryptophan. The order of the fields is J gene, D gene, clone size, V gene, CDR3 protein, CDR3 DNA. A D gene is named only where the DNA matches it firmly. The listing skips clone size in some rows; elsewhere it reads once, few, many or a size class.

TRBJ2-3 | TRBD2 | few | TRBV6-5 | CASSYGGRVTDTQYF | TGTGCCAGCAGTTACGGCGGGAGGGTCACAGATACGCAGTATTTT
TRBJ1-5 | - | - | TRBV4-1 | CASSQDGGGNQPQHF | TGCGCCAGCAGCCAAGATGGGGGGGGCAATCAGCCCCAGCATTTT
TRBJ2-7 | TRBD1 | many | TRBV19 | CASSRDRGREQYF | TGTGCCAGTAGCCGCGACAGGGGAAGGGAGCAGTACTTC
TRBJ2-7 | - | - | TRBV11-1 | CASSFVGGAEQYF | TGTGCCAGCAGCTTTGTTGGCGGGGCCGAGCAGTACTTC
TRBJ1-3 | - | - | TRBV6-5 | CASSQGQARNTIYF | TGTGCCAGCAGTCAGGGGCAGGCGAGAAACACCATATATTTT
TRBJ2-3 | - | - | TRBV5-1 | CASSRVEATDTQYF | TGCGCCAGCAGCCGGGTAGAAGCTACAGATACGCAGTATTTT
TRBJ2-3 | - | - | TRBV5-6 | CASSTLEGPSPTQYF | TGTGCCAGCAGCACCTTGGAGGGTCCGTCTCCTACGCAGTATTTT
TRBJ1-6 | TRBD1 | - | TRBV7-2 | CASRGQGDSPLHF | TGTGCCAGCAGAGGACAGGGCGATTCACCCCTCCACTTT
TRBJ2-3 | - | - | TRBV5-1 | CASSWGDETSTDTQYF | TGCGCCAGCAGCTGGGGGGACGAAACTAGCACAGATACGCAGTATTTT
TRBJ1-4 | - | - | TRBV9 | CASSVGGRGLEKLFF | TGTGCCAGCAGCGTAGGCGGCAGGGGACTAGAAAAACTGTTTTTT
TRBJ2-1 | TRBD2 | - | TRBV11-2 | CASSSPTSGAAEQFF | TGTGCCAGCAGCTCTCCGACTAGCGGGGCTGCTGAGCAGTTCTTC
TRBJ2-1 | TRBD2 | - | TRBV30 | CAWSPPGLAGAGYNEQFF | TGTGCCTGGAGTCCTCCGGGACTAGCGGGAGCGGGGTACAATGAGCAGTTCTTC
TRBJ2-1 | - | - | TRBV6-6 | CASRGGNNEQFF | TGTGCCAGCAGGGGAGGTAACAATGAGCAGTTCTTC
TRBJ2-1 | TRBD1 | - | TRBV5-5 | CASSYDGTGAYNEQFF | TGTGCCAGCAGCTACGACGGGACAGGGGCCTACAATGAGCAGTTCTTC
TRBJ1-1 | TRBD1 | - | TRBV19 | CASSTSGTGARTEAFF | TGTGCCAGTAGTACATCCGGGACAGGGGCACGCACTGAAGCTTTCTTT
TRBJ2-7 | TRBD2 | - | TRBV9 | CASSPRTSGNYEQYF | TGTGCCAGCAGCCCAAGGACTAGCGGGAACTACGAGCAGTACTTC
TRBJ1-2 | - | - | TRBV5-6 | CASSLGGQDYGYTF | TGTGCCAGCAGCTTGGGCGGGCAGGACTATGGCTACACCTTC
TRBJ1-6 | TRBD1 | - | TRBV9 | CASSVVGQGDSPLHF | TGTGCCAGCAGCGTAGTGGGACAGGGGGATTCACCCCTCCACTTT
TRBJ2-1 | TRBD2 | once | TRBV5-1 | CASSGLAGGAYNEQFF | TGCGCCAGCAGCGGACTAGCGGGGGGCGCCTACAATGAGCAGTTCTTC
TRBJ1-6 | TRBD1 | - | TRBV7-3 | CASSQPGQGLVSPLHF | TGTGCCAGCAGCCAACCGGGACAGGGTCTGGTGTCACCCCTCCACTTT
TRBJ1-5 | TRBD1 | once | TRBV7-2 | CASSLGRQGGQPQHF | TGTGCCAGCAGCTTAGGAAGACAGGGGGGTCAGCCCCAGCATTTT
TRBJ2-3 | - | - | TRBV15 | CATSRGRDTDTQYF | TGTGCCACCAGCAGAGGCCGGGACACAGATACGCAGTATTTT
TRBJ2-7 | TRBD2 | - | TRBV7-2 | CAVSKVAGYEQYF | TGTGCCGTTTCTAAAGTAGCGGGTTACGAGCAGTACTTC
TRBJ2-3 | - | - | TRBV25-1 | CASSDSAGTQYF | TGTGCCAGCAGTGATAGTGCTGGTACGCAGTATTTT
TRBJ2-1 | TRBD2 | - | TRBV29-1 | CSVEDWGGSRYNEQFF | TGCAGCGTTGAAGATTGGGGGGGGTCGCGCTACAATGAGCAGTTCTTC
TRBJ1-1 | - | - | TRBV30 | CALYMKGGAFF | TGTGCCTTGTACATGAAGGGAGGGGCTTTCTTT
TRBJ2-7 | - | few | TRBV14 | CASSQDPWADYEQYF | TGTGCCAGCAGCCAAGATCCCTGGGCAGATTACGAGCAGTACTTC
TRBJ2-2 | TRBD2 | once | TRBV4-3 | CASSQDVSGRSYTGELFF | TGCGCCAGCAGCCAAGATGTCAGCGGGAGATCCTACACCGGGGAGCTGTTTTTT
TRBJ2-7 | - | - | TRBV5-1 | CASSLAQGGDEQYF | TGCGCCAGCAGCTTGGCACAGGGCGGAGACGAGCAGTACTTC
TRBJ1-1 | - | - | TRBV6-6 | CASSYSRVAVNTEAFF | TGTGCCAGCAGTTACTCCAGGGTAGCCGTGAACACTGAAGCTTTCTTT
TRBJ2-2 | - | - | TRBV7-2 | CASSLIYAGELFF | TGTGCCAGCAGCTTAATCTATGCCGGGGAGCTGTTTTTT
TRBJ2-7 | - | - | TRBV4-3 | CASSQDEWGSGFYEQYF | TGCGCCAGCAGCCAAGATGAATGGGGTAGCGGTTTCTACGAGCAGTACTTC
TRBJ2-2 | - | - | TRBV7-8 | CASSPHRTNTGELFF | TGTGCCAGCAGCCCGCACAGAACGAACACCGGGGAGCTGTTTTTT
TRBJ2-1 | TRBD2 | - | TRBV19 | CASSTRTSGINEQFF | TGTGCCAGTAGTACACGGACTAGCGGGATCAATGAGCAGTTCTTC
TRBJ1-1 | TRBD1 | - | TRBV7-8 | CASSRRDRELNTEAFF | TGTGCCAGCAGCCGCAGGGACAGGGAATTGAACACTGAAGCTTTCTTT
TRBJ2-1 | TRBD2 | - | TRBV7-2 | CASSWGGEPRQFF | TGTGCCAGCAGCTGGGGGGGGGAACCTCGGCAGTTCTTC
TRBJ2-7 | - | - | TRBV5-8 | CASSLGGPSYEQYF | TGTGCCAGCAGCTTGGGCGGCCCATCCTACGAGCAGTACTTC
TRBJ1-2 | TRBD1 | - | TRBV7-2 | CASSHPQGAPHGYTF | TGTGCCAGCAGCCACCCACAGGGGGCGCCCCACGGCTACACCTTC
TRBJ2-2 | - | - | TRBV5-1 | CASRGTGELFF | TGCGCCAGCCGCGGGACCGGGGAGCTGTTTTTT
TRBJ2-2 | TRBD1 | - | TRBV6-9 | CASSYSQGQGPSTGELFF | TGTGCCAGCAGTTATTCACAGGGACAGGGGCCTTCCACCGGGGAGCTGTTTTTT
TRBJ2-7 | TRBD1 | - | TRBV5-1 | CASSWQGADSPYEQYF | TGCGCCAGCAGCTGGCAGGGGGCGGACAGCCCCTACGAGCAGTACTTC
TRBJ2-7 | - | few | TRBV5-1 | CASTREQYF | TGCGCCAGCACGCGCGAGCAGTACTTC